This record covers a single T cell receptor beta chain. To make TCR beta libraries, researchers used iRepertoire HTBI primers and Arm-PCR of CDR3 regions. In TCRdb, the multiplex PCR reads were re-called with MiXCR into one record per CDR3 protein. The sample contains under 450,000 distinct CDR3 sequences, 10% to 15% of which appear only once. The CDR3 covers 15 residues. V lost 0 bases and J lost 5, with 11 bases in between. The germline CDR1 and CDR2 sequences are MGHRA and YSYEKL. Indicated time point: newly diagnosed GD, antithyroid drugs for less than 3 months. Preparation of the TCR library used RNA extracted from PBMCs. The sample belongs to a study of regulatory T cells in long-lasting Graves disease. Separately, the same data were catalogued under a study of T cells in Graves' hyperthyroidism and ophthalmopathy.

This sequence was found in a young woman with Graves disease. The sequences come from peripheral blood mononuclear cells (PBMCs), collected at new diagnosis, from a patient treated with antithyroid drugs. The V and J genes are TRBV4-1 and TRBJ1-5; possibly TRBD1 for D (5 bases). This CDR3 is CASSQDRGGYQPQHF. The CDR3 DNA sequence: TGCGCCAGCAGCCAAGACCGCGGGGGGTATCAGCCCCAGCATTTT.